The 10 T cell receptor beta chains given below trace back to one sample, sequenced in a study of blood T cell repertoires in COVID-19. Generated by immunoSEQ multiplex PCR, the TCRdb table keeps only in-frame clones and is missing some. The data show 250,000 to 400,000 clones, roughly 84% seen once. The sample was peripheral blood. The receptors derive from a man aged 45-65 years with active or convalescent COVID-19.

CDR3 in amino acids: CASSLVLFRGRSTEAFF. DNA for the CDR3: TGTGCCAGCAGCTTGGTCCTCTTCAGGGGAAGATCCACTGAAGCTTTCTTT. The chain uses TRBV5-5 and TRBJ1-1, with a weak D call TRBD1 (6 bases). V dropped 0 bases and J dropped 4 bases, with 19 bases sitting between them. CDR1 SGHKS and CDR2 YYEKEE come from the germline V gene (reference sequence). This CDR3 region has 17 residues.

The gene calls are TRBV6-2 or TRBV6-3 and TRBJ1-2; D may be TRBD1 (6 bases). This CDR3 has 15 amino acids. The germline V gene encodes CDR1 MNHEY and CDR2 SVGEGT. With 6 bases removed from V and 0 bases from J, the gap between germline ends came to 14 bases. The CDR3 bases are TGTGCCAGCAGCCACCTGCCAGGGGCTAACTATGGCTACACCTTC. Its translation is CASSHLPGANYGYTF.

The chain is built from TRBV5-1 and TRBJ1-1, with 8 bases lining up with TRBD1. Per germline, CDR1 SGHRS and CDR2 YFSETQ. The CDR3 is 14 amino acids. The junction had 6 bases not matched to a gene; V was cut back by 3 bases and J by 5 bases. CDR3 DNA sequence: TGCGCCAGCAGCTCACAGGGGGACGGTACTGAAGCTTTCTTT. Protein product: CASSSQGDGTEAFF.

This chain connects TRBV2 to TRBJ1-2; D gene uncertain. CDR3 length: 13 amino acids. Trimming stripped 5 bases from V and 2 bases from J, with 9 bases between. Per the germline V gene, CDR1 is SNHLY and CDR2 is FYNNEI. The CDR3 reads CASSPTINYGYTF. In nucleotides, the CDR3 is TGTGCCAGCAGTCCGACAATAAACTATGGCTACACCTTC.

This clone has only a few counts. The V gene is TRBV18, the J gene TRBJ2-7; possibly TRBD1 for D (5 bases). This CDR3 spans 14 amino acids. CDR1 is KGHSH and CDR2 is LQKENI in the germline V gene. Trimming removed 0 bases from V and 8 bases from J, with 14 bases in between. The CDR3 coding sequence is TGTGCCAGCTCACCACCAACGATCCAGGGTAAGCAGTACTTC. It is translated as CASSPPTIQGKQYF.

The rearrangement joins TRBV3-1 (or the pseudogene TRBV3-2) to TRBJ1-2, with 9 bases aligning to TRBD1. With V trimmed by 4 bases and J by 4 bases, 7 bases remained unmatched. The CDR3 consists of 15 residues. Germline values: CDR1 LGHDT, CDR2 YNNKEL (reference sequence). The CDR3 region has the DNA TGTGCCAGCAGCCGGGACAGGGAGTTTCTCTATGGCTACACCTTC. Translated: CASSRDREFLYGYTF.

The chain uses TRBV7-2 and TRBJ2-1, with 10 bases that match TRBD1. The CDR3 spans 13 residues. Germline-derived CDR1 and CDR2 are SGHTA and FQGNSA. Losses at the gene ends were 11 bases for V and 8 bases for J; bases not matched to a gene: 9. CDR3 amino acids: CACGWDRGYEQFF. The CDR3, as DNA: TGTGCCTGCGGCTGGGACAGGGGTTATGAGCAGTTCTTC.

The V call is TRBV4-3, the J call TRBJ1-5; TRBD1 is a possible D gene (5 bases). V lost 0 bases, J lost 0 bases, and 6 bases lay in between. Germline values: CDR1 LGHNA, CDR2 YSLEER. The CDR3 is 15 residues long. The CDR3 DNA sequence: TGCGCCAGCAGCCAAGAGACAGATAGCAATCAGCCCCAGCATTTT. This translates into CASSQETDSNQPQHF.

The CDR3 nucleotides are TGTGCCAGCAGCCGTAATCCGAGTGAAAAACTGTTTTTT. This gives the protein CASSRNPSEKLFF. The V gene is TRBV14, the J gene TRBJ1-4; D uncertain. Trimming left V 4 bases short and J 7 bases short, with 10 bases between. The CDR3 is 13 amino acids. Per germline, CDR1 SGHDN and CDR2 FVKESK.

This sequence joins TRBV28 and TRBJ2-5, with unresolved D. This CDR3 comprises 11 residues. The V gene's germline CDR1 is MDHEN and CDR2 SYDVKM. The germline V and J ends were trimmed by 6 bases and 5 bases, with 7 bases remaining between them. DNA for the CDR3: TGTGCCAGCAGAACATCGGAGACCCAGTACTTC. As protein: CASRTSETQYF.